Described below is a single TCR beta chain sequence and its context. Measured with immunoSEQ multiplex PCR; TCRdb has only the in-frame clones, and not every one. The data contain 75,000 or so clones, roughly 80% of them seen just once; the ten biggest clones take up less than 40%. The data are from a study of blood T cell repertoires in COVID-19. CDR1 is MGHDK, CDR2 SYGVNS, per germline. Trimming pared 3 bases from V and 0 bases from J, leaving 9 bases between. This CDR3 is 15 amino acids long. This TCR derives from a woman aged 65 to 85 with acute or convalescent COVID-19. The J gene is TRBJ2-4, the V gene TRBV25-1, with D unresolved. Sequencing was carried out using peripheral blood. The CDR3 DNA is TGTGCCAGCAGTGAGACAAACCTAGCCAAAAACATTCAGTACTTC. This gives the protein CASSETNLAKNIQYF. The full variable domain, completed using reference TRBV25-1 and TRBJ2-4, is EADIYQTPRYLVIGTGKKITLECSQTMGHDKMYWYQQDPGMELHLIHYSYGVNSTEKGDLSSESTVSRIRTEHFPLTLESARPSHTSQYLCASSETNLAKNIQYFGAGTRLSVL.